This TCR beta chain appears in the sequencing data of a study of T cell repertoires in ileal Crohn's disease. Study-level results: Mucosal expansions were suggested to be mainly CD8 T cells. Endoscopic recurrence occurred in every patient whose clonality exceeded 26.8%.

Eligibility required adulthood, ileal or ileocolonic Crohn's disease and indicated ileocolonic resection. Of note for this clone: Antigen: not known.

Sequencing used immunoSEQ multiplex PCR; TCRdb keeps in-frame clones, though not all of them. The table has about 9,600 clones, less than 85% seen once. Per the germline V gene, CDR1 is LNHDA and CDR2 is SQIVND (reference sequence). V was pared by 3 bases and J by 6 bases, with 11 bases of the junction left unmatched. This CDR3 is built from 16 residues. This TCR came from an adult with Crohn's disease. The sequenced sample consisted of ileal tissue. The genes are TRBV19 and TRBJ2-1, with TRBD2 matching 7 bases. CDR3 coding DNA: TGTGCCAGTAGTATCGCCGGCGGCGGGAGTAGCAATGAGCAGTTCTTC. Its translation is CASSIAGGGSSNEQFF.